The rows below give T cell receptor beta chains drawn from one sample of a study of CXCR3-negative and CXCR3-positive naive CD8 T cells. TCRdb reanalyzed the 5' RACE reads and collapses them to one entry per CDR3 protein, without DNA. Its listing shows 95,000 to 100,000 distinct CDR3 sequences. The specimen was naive CXCR3+ CD8+ T cells from blood. The receptors stem from a human donor in good health. Some clones in this sample may be carry-over from other donors' samples. Both conserved end residues are part of each CDR3.

v_gene	j_gene	CDR3aa
TRBV7-9	TRBJ2-7	CASSFPDRVEQYF
TRBV19	TRBJ2-1	CASSRGVNEQFF
TRBV5-5	TRBJ2-2	CASSLFSGGASGTGELFF
TRBV29-1	TRBJ2-7	CSAWTGKDSYEQYF
TRBV28	TRBJ2-3	CASSFFRDLTDTQYF
TRBV12-3/TRBV12-4	TRBJ1-2	CASSFGRDLLYGYTF
TRBV12-3/TRBV12-4	TRBJ2-3	CASSPTLAGGQNTQYF
TRBV6-2/TRBV6-3	TRBJ1-5	CASSQGGYSNQPQHF
TRBV5-1	TRBJ1-1	CASSLAFNTEAFF
TRBV3-1	TRBJ1-2	CASSQVKGPNYGYTF
TRBV7-2	TRBJ2-3	CASSYLGLAGSSTDTQYF
TRBV20-1	TRBJ2-7	CSAVTGLLLYEQYF
TRBV4-3	TRBJ1-1	CASSHIRTGGVDTEAFF
TRBV13	TRBJ1-2	CASSSGAENNYGYTF
TRBV7-2	TRBJ2-7	CASSSSGEGGGHGYEQYF
TRBV5-5	TRBJ2-1	CASSLGPGLAGAPYNEQFF
TRBV7-9	TRBJ2-3	CASTTLGADTQYF
TRBV24-1	TRBJ2-1	CATSDTGTGSYNEQFF
TRBV27	TRBJ2-5	CASSTSGGPASQETQYF
TRBV6-5	TRBJ2-1	CASSNRQGRWNEQFF
TRBV7-9	TRBJ1-1	CASTDRNTEAFF
TRBV19	TRBJ2-1	CASSIFGGSPYNEQFF
TRBV21-1	TRBJ1-1	CASGDRGRDTEAFF
TRBV11-2	TRBJ1-1	CASSLGDGYRPEAFF
TRBV30	TRBJ1-1	CAWSFGVGNTEAFF
TRBV12-3/TRBV12-4	TRBJ2-1	CASTLGGPNEQFF
TRBV19	TRBJ2-1	CASSTTGQDEQFF
TRBV29-1	TRBJ1-1	CSTGVATEAFF
TRBV7-6	TRBJ2-2	CASSRWDLPTNSTNTGELFF
TRBV11-3	TRBJ2-1	CASSPGGVYNEQFF
TRBV4-1	TRBJ2-2	CASSQDPSGGYTGELFF
TRBV27	TRBJ2-7	CASSLRGGREQYF
TRBV13	TRBJ2-2	CASSLEGTNTGELFF
TRBV14	TRBJ1-2	CASSLRDRANYGYTF
TRBV7-8	TRBJ2-7	CASSLGNSVGYEQYF
TRBV29-1	TRBJ1-1	CSVVGNTEAFF
TRBV28	TRBJ2-5	CASSLTLETQYF
TRBV6-4	TRBJ2-1	CASSDSTSGNNEQFF
TRBV29-1	TRBJ2-7	CSVMDNPYEQYF
TRBV2	TRBJ1-4	CASRMTGELFF
TRBV27	TRBJ2-7	CASSNNGQGALLNEQYF
TRBV4-1	TRBJ1-2	CASSQVDRPRSYTF
TRBV27	TRBJ2-1	CASSLGGAENEQFF
TRBV6-5	TRBJ2-5	CASSPWVRETQYF
TRBV10-3	TRBJ2-5	CAIATSGGAPGETQYF
TRBV4-3	TRBJ2-7	CASSQGRGTDSYEQYF
TRBV18	TRBJ1-1	CASWGTARKNTEAFF
TRBV20-1	TRBJ2-1	CSARDLAASYNEQFF
TRBV6-5	TRBJ2-7	CASSYYEGSEQYF
TRBV5-4	TRBJ2-7	CASSLDATTYEQYF
TRBV20-1	TRBJ2-3	CSARSLGTSELGDTQYF
TRBV12-2	TRBJ2-1	CAQKAGGRHEQFF
TRBV6-6	TRBJ2-3	CASMTGSTDTQYF
TRBV29-1	TRBJ2-3	CSVDLAGTSGTDTQYF
TRBV7-9	TRBJ2-7	CASSVLQGESLPTYEQYF
TRBV7-2	TRBJ2-5	CASSISGGGGETQYF
TRBV7-3	TRBJ2-3	CASSWASSTDTQYF
TRBV3-1	TRBJ2-7	CASSPRMWAYEQYF
TRBV2	TRBJ1-1	CASVRGNTEAFF